Presented here are 25 T cell receptor beta chains from one specimen sequenced in a study of T-cell reconstitution after alpha-beta-depleted transplantation in children. Preparation of the TCRbeta library was carried out with unique molecular identifiers. TCRdb ran MiXCR on the PCR reads and lists one entry per CDR3 protein. The repertoire holds over 550,000 distinct CDR3 sequences, with over 9.5% as singletons. The source material was PBMCs from the stem cell graft donor, sampled from the stem cell graft. The source is a human donor who donated a stem cell graft to a child with acute myeloid leukemia.

This clonotype has a handful of counts. This chain links TRBV20-1 with TRBJ2-3; D may be TRBD1 or TRBD2 (7 bases each). This CDR3 spans 14 amino acids. With 2 bases removed from V and 3 bases from J, the gap between germline ends came to 12 bases. CDR1 is DFQATT and CDR2 is SNEGSKA in the germline V gene (reference sequence). This CDR3 reads CSARSGTATDTQYF. The CDR3 bases are TGCAGTGCTAGAAGCGGGACAGCGACAGATACGCAGTATTTT.

This clonotype was observed a handful of times. The chain couples TRBV27 to TRBJ2-7; a possible D gene is TRBD2 (6 bases). This CDR3 spans 15 amino acids. The ends were cut back, 0 bases at V and 8 bases at J, with 17 bases in the middle. Germline-derived CDR1 and CDR2 are MNHEY and SMNVEV (reference sequence). The CDR3 is CASSLSSGTWAQQYF. In nucleotides, the CDR3 is TGTGCCAGCAGTTTATCCTCGGGGACTTGGGCCCAGCAGTACTTC.

The CDR3 region is CAGTELGAADTQYF. The CDR3 coding sequence is TGTGCCGGAACAGAACTAGGAGCAGCAGATACGCAGTATTTT. The J gene is TRBJ2-3, the V gene TRBV5-6; TRBD2 is a possible D gene (5 bases). Trimming took 10 bases from V and 4 from J, leaving 19 bases between them. Germline V CDR1 and CDR2: SGHDT, YYEEEE. The CDR3 has 14 residues.

The chain has TRBV12-5 and TRBJ2-1; TRBD2 matches 8 bases. The CDR3 covers 16 residues. From germline, CDR1 is LGHNT and CDR2 FRNRAP. V dropped 0 bases and J dropped 6; count of bases not matched to a gene: 7. CDR3 amino acids: CASGLVSGRAVNEQFF. The CDR3 bases are TGTGCTAGTGGTTTGGTTTCCGGGAGGGCCGTCAATGAGCAGTTCTTC.

This sequence joins TRBV29-1 and TRBJ2-3; D remains ambiguous. V lost 3 bases and J 2 bases, leaving 9 bases between the germline ends. This CDR3 is 13 amino acids long. Germline CDR1 reads SQVTM; CDR2 reads ANQGSEA. The CDR3 loop reads CSVEKSNTDTQYF. The CDR3 coding sequence is TGCAGCGTTGAGAAAAGTAACACAGATACGCAGTATTTT.

This clonotype was seen a few times. The rearrangement uses TRBV12-3 or TRBV12-4 and TRBJ2-2; D gene unclear. CDR3 length equals 14 residues. With 4 bases removed from V and 0 bases from J, the gap between germline ends came to 6 bases. CDR3 coding DNA: TGTGCCAGCAGTTGGAGCGCGAACACCGGGGAGCTGTTTTTT. It specifies CASSWSANTGELFF.

The table lists this clonotype with many counts. This chain joins TRBV20-1 and TRBJ2-1; 12 nucleotides match TRBD2. CDR1 and CDR2 (germline): DFQATT, SNEGSKA (reference sequence). V dropped 3 bases and J dropped 4; count of bases not matched to a gene: 10. The CDR3 contains 17 residues. CDR3 loop: CSASALPSGRVYNEQFF. DNA of the CDR3: TGCAGTGCTAGCGCCCTCCCTAGCGGGAGGGTATACAATGAGCAGTTCTTC.

J is TRBJ2-2 and V is TRBV7-2, with D unclear. CDR1 and CDR2 from the germline V gene are SGHTA and FQGNSA. V shed 5 bases and J shed 0 bases, with 7 bases lying between them. There are 14 residues in the CDR3. The CDR3 DNA is TGTGCCAGCAGCAGGCCTGCGAACACCGGGGAGCTGTTTTTT. Its translation is CASSRPANTGELFF. Full variable domain (missing parts from reference TRBV7-2 and TRBJ2-2): GAGVSQSPSNKVTEKGKDVELRCDPISGHTALYWYRQSLGQGLEFLIYFQGNSAPDKSGLPSDRFSAERTGGSVSTLTIQRTQQEDSAVYLCASSRPANTGELFFGEGSRLTVL.

This clonotype was seen more than once but under ten times. The rearrangement uses TRBV20-1 and TRBJ2-2, with TRBD2 matching over 7 bases. The CDR3 sequence is 14 residues long. The J segment lost 5 bases and the V segment lost 6 bases, leaving 9 bases of the junction unmatched. Germline V lookup: CDR1 DFQATT, CDR2 SNEGSKA (reference sequence). CDR3 region: CSANSGKGTGELFF. The DNA for the CDR3 is TGCAGTGCAAACAGCGGGAAAGGAACCGGGGAGCTGTTTTTT.

This clonotype was counted between two and nine times. The J gene is TRBJ1-1, the V gene TRBV30; possibly TRBD1 for D (6 bases). The CDR3 length is 15 residues. Germline V lookup: CDR1 GTSNPN, CDR2 SVGIG (reference sequence). V lost 1 base and J lost 5, with 17 bases in between. In DNA form, the CDR3 reads TGTGCCTGGAGTGGGAGGGAGGGGGTAAAGACTGAAGCTTTCTTT. This sequence encodes CAWSGREGVKTEAFF.

The chain carries TRBV20-1 and TRBJ1-1; D unclear. Germline-derived CDR1 and CDR2 are DFQATT and SNEGSKA (reference sequence). This CDR3 has 11 residues. In nucleotides, the CDR3 is TGCAGAGGAGGGTGGGACACTGAAGCTTTCTTT. It is translated as CRGGWDTEAFF.

This clonotype has at least ten counts. This chain links TRBV20-1 with TRBJ2-7; 8 positions match TRBD1. The V segment lost 0 bases and the J segment 5 bases; nucleotides outside the gene matches: 12. Germline CDR1 DFQATT, CDR2 SNEGSKA (reference sequence). The CDR3 has 16 residues. In nucleotides, the CDR3 is TGCAGTGCTAGAGATCGGTTGGCAGGGGGCAGAAACGAGCAGTACTTC. This gives the protein CSARDRLAGGRNEQYF.

The CDR3 here is CANPDGDGYTF. The CDR3 bases are TGTGCCAACCCAGACGGAGATGGCTACACCTTC. The chain joins TRBV12-3 or TRBV12-4 to TRBJ1-2; no clear D. Trimming cost V 10 bases and J 6 bases, with 12 bases left between them. CDR3 length: 11 amino acids.

V gene TRBV15 combines with J gene TRBJ2-1, with D possibly being TRBD2 (5 bases). Germline loops: CDR1 LNHNV, CDR2 YYDKDF (reference sequence). This CDR3 is 12 amino acids long. V was shortened by 1 base and J by 11 bases, with 9 bases between the two germline ends. CDR3 coding DNA: TGTGCCACCAGCAGAGGAGGGTCTAAGCAGTTCTTC. Translating it yields CATSRGGSKQFF.

This clonotype was counted many times. The rearrangement links TRBV27 to TRBJ1-3, with D possibly being TRBD1 (5 bases). CDR1 is MNHEY and CDR2 is SMNVEV in the germline V gene (reference sequence). The CDR3 has 14 residues. V dropped 4 bases and J dropped 8 bases, with 15 bases sitting between them. Here the CDR3 DNA reads TGTGCCAGCAGTTCCGCCTCTTCGGGGGACACCATATATTTT. This gives the protein CASSSASSGDTIYF.

This clonotype was seen only a few times. The rearrangement links TRBV11-1 to TRBJ2-1, with 8 positions matching TRBD1. After removal of 5 bases from V and 1 base from J, the junction contained 7 bases not matched to a gene. CDR1 is SGHAT, CDR2 FQDESV, per germline (reference sequence). The CDR3 spans 16 residues. CDR3 DNA: TGTGCCAGCAGCGTGGGACAGGCTAGTTCCTACAATGAGCAGTTCTTC. This translates into CASSVGQASSYNEQFF. Together with reference TRBV11-1 and TRBJ2-1, the CDR3 gives the full variable domain: EAEVAQSPRYKITEKSQAVAFWCDPISGHATLYWYRQILGQGPELLVQFQDESVVDDSQLPKDRFSAERLKGVDSTLKIQPAELGDSAMYLCASSVGQASSYNEQFFGPGTRLTVL.

This clonotype was recorded a few times. The CDR3 here is CASSLGRGNYEQYF. The CDR3 nucleotides read TGTGCCAGCAGCCTGGGAAGGGGTAACTACGAGCAGTACTTC. J is TRBJ2-7 and V is TRBV7-2, with a tentative D call TRBD1 (5 bases). The CDR3 runs 14 residues. The V end was cut by 5 bases, the J end by 3 bases, with 14 bases between. Looked up from germline, CDR1 is SGHTA and CDR2 is FQGNSA.

This clonotype was observed a few times. The gene calls are TRBV5-5 and TRBJ1-5; 9 nucleotides agree with TRBD1. V was clipped by 4 bases and J by 7 bases; unmatched bases: 9. The CDR3 contains 15 residues. In germline, CDR1 is SGHKS, CDR2 YYEKEE (reference sequence). CDR3 sequence: CASSITGGEGQPQHF. The CDR3 region has the DNA TGTGCCAGCAGCATTACAGGGGGCGAGGGCCAGCCCCAGCATTTT.

This clonotype was detected only a few times. The J gene is TRBJ2-3, the V gene TRBV29-1; D gene ambiguous. The V and J ends lost 3 bases and 0 bases respectively, with 7 bases between them. The CDR3 sequence is 13 residues long. The germline gives CDR1 SQVTM, CDR2 ANQGSEA. In nucleotides, the CDR3 is TGCAGCGTTGATGGGGTTAGCACAGATACGCAGTATTTT. Translated, it gives CSVDGVSTDTQYF.

This clonotype was seen ten or more times. J is TRBJ1-2 and V is TRBV12-3 or TRBV12-4; the D gene is possibly TRBD1 (6 bases). V was cut by 10 bases and J by 8 bases, with 17 bases left in between. The CDR3 length is 12 residues. The CDR3 sequence is CATRRGPGGYTF. The CDR3 coding sequence is TGTGCCACCCGCCGGGGGCCAGGGGGCTACACCTTC.

A remark on this clonotype: A much larger clone is a single base away; this may be a read error. The CDR3 DNA reads as TGCTGTGCTCACCTCGGGACAGGGAAGAACACTGAAGCTTTCTTT. It yields the protein CCAHLGTGKNTEAFF. This sequence joins TRBV20-1 and TRBJ1-1; 9 bases fit TRBD1. CDR3 size: 15 residues. Germline V lookup: CDR1 DFQATT, CDR2 SNEGSKA (reference sequence).

This clonotype was seen only a few times. The V and J genes are TRBV7-2 and TRBJ2-5; 10 bases agree with TRBD1. V was pared by 0 bases and J by 5 bases, with 9 bases of the junction left unmatched. Germline V lookup: CDR1 SGHTA, CDR2 FQGNSA. This CDR3 contains 17 residues. CDR3 nucleotides: TGTGCCAGCAGCTTAGCTCTATACCCGGGACAGGGGGAGACCCAGTACTTC. Protein product: CASSLALYPGQGETQYF.

This clonotype has only a few counts. This sequence joins TRBV12-3 or TRBV12-4 and TRBJ1-5; unclear D gene. V lost 5 bases to trimming and J lost 2 bases, with 13 bases between them. This CDR3 is 15 amino acids long. CDR3 DNA: TGTGCCAGCAGTCCTCGAGGGCGACGCAATCAGCCCCAGCATTTT. Its protein product is CASSPRGRRNQPQHF.

This sequence joins TRBV4-2 and TRBJ2-2; 8 bases align to TRBD1. Germline-derived CDR1 and CDR2 are LGHNA and YNFKEQ. With 8 bases clipped from V and 7 bases from J, the junction kept 9 bases outside the gene matches. The CDR3 spans 14 residues. CDR3 in amino acids: CASEDREESGELFF. The CDR3 nucleotides read TGTGCCAGCGAGGACAGGGAAGAGAGCGGGGAGCTGTTTTTT.

A note on this clonotype: A read error may explain this, as a much larger clone is one base away. The CDR3 carries no conserved terminal phenylalanine or tryptophan, so it likely arises from a read error. The chain combines TRBV7-9 with TRBJ2-1; possible D gene TRBD2, 5 bases. CDR1 SEHNR and CDR2 FQNEAQ come from the germline V gene (reference sequence). The germline V and J ends were trimmed by 5 bases and 0 bases, with 11 bases remaining between them. The CDR3 sequence is 15 residues long. CDR3 residues: CASSPQAASYNEQFL. Written as DNA, the CDR3 is TGTGCCAGCAGCCCACAAGCGGCCTCCTACAATGAGCAGTTCCTC.